These T cell receptor beta chains were read from a single sample in a study of blood T cells in healthy people across ages. From the 5' RACE reads, TCRdb called clonotypes with MiXCR, one entry per CDR3 protein. Of approximately 1,700,000 distinct CDR3 sequences in the sample, around 40% were seen once. Sequencing input: blood. The receptors were sampled from a human donor in good health. Both conserved end residues are part of each CDR3. Fields, in order: J gene, D gene, clone size, V gene, CDR3 DNA, CDR3 protein. D genes are given only for firm matches. Size values are once, few and many counts, or a class for expanded clones, and some rows have none.

J: TRBJ2-5; D: TRBD1; size: -; V: TRBV20-1; DNA: TGCAGTGCTAGGATGACAGGGGAAGAGACCCAGTACTTC; CDR3: CSARMTGEETQYF
J: TRBJ2-3; D: -; size: few; V: TRBV27; DNA: TGTGCCAGCATGGGGTGGGATAGACTCGCTGAGGATACGCAGTATTTT; CDR3: CASMGWDRLAEDTQYF
J: TRBJ2-7; D: TRBD2; size: few; V: TRBV4-3; DNA: TGCGCCAAGGGACTAGCGGGGAAAGACGAGCAGTACTTC; CDR3: CAKGLAGKDEQYF
J: TRBJ1-3; D: -; size: -; V: TRBV6-4; DNA: TGTGCCAGCGGGGCAATCGGAAACACCATATATTTT; CDR3: CASGAIGNTIYF
J: TRBJ2-7; D: TRBD2; size: -; V: TRBV7-2; DNA: TGTGCCAGCAGCTTAGCGTCTAGCGGGGGGGTACTCTACGAGCAGTACTTC; CDR3: CASSLASSGGVLYEQYF
J: TRBJ2-5; D: TRBD2; size: -; V: TRBV29-1; DNA: TGCAGCGTTGAAGCCCAGGGACTAGCGGCTGGCTATGGAGAGACCCAGTACTTC; CDR3: CSVEAQGLAAGYGETQYF
J: TRBJ2-5; D: -; size: -; V: TRBV12-3/TRBV12-4; DNA: TGTGCCAGCAGTTTTCAACCCGAATTCTCGTACTTC; CDR3: CASSFQPEFSYF
J: TRBJ2-1; D: TRBD2; size: -; V: TRBV4-2; DNA: TGTGCCAGCAGCCAAGTCGCCAGGTCCACCAGGCGGGGGGGGCGAAGTGAGCAGTTCTTC; CDR3: CASSQVARSTRRGGRSEQFF
J: TRBJ2-3; D: -; size: few; V: TRBV29-1; DNA: TGCAGCGTTGCCGTCCGGGACCGCACAGATACGCAGTATTTT; CDR3: CSVAVRDRTDTQYF
J: TRBJ2-1; D: -; size: -; V: TRBV15; DNA: TGTGCCACCAGCAGAGATACGACAGGAAAGTTAACCGGGCAGTTCTTC; CDR3: CATSRDTTGKLTGQFF
J: TRBJ2-7; D: TRBD1; size: -; V: TRBV3-1; DNA: TGTGCCAGCACCGAAGGACAGGGAGTTCTCCTCGAGCAGTACTTC; CDR3: CASTEGQGVLLEQYF
J: TRBJ2-3; D: -; size: few; V: TRBV4-3; DNA: TGCGCCAGCAGCCAATCCGAGGTGCGCACAGATACGCAGTATTTT; CDR3: CASSQSEVRTDTQYF
J: TRBJ2-1; D: -; size: -; V: TRBV29-1; DNA: TGCAGCGTCTCATTCCTGGCGGATGAGCAGTTCTTC; CDR3: CSVSFLADEQFF
J: TRBJ2-3; D: TRBD2; size: few; V: TRBV7-6; DNA: TGTGCCAGCAGCTTACCAGGGAGTAGCGGGGGAATTAGCACAGATACGCAGTATTTT; CDR3: CASSLPGSSGGISTDTQYF
J: TRBJ2-3; D: -; size: -; V: TRBV7-2; DNA: TGTGCCAGCAGCTTAATACAGGGCCATTCATACCCTGGGACGCAGTATTTT; CDR3: CASSLIQGHSYPGTQYF
J: TRBJ2-4; D: TRBD1; size: few; V: TRBV10-3; DNA: TGTGCCATCAGTGTTGGGACAGGGGATGTGGACATTCAGTACTTC; CDR3: CAISVGTGDVDIQYF
J: TRBJ1-4; D: -; size: -; V: TRBV10-3; DNA: TGTGCCATCAGTGACTTGTCGGGGAGGGCGAGAGGAAAACGGTTTTTT; CDR3: CAISDLSGRARGKRFF
J: TRBJ2-3; D: TRBD2; size: many; V: TRBV7-9; DNA: TGTGCCAGCAGTTTAGCGGGGGCCACAGATACGCAGTATTTT; CDR3: CASSLAGATDTQYF
J: TRBJ1-2; D: -; size: few; V: TRBV3-1; DNA: TGTGCCAGCAGCAAGATGAGGGGCTATGGCTACACCTTC; CDR3: CASSKMRGYGYTF
J: TRBJ1-5; D: -; size: -; V: TRBV12-5; DNA: TGTGCTAGTGGTTTGATTGCAGGGGAGTTCAGTCAGCCCCAGCATTTT; CDR3: CASGLIAGEFSQPQHF
J: TRBJ2-1; D: -; size: -; V: TRBV20-1; DNA: TGCAGTGCTAGGGGGACCCTGGGGTACAATGAGCAGTTCTTC; CDR3: CSARGTLGYNEQFF
J: TRBJ1-2; D: TRBD1; size: -; V: TRBV15; DNA: TGTGCCACCAGCAGAGAGACAGGGAAAAGGGGCTACACCTTC; CDR3: CATSRETGKRGYTF
J: TRBJ1-5; D: -; size: -; V: TRBV6-5; DNA: TGTGCCAGCAGTAAATTACAGGCGGGGCAGCCCCAGCATTTT; CDR3: CASSKLQAGQPQHF
J: TRBJ1-1; D: -; size: -; V: TRBV30; DNA: TGTGCCTGGAGTTTGTCAGGGACCACTGAAGCTTTCTTT; CDR3: CAWSLSGTTEAFF
J: TRBJ1-2; D: -; size: -; V: TRBV12-5; DNA: TGTGCTAGTGGTCCCTTGGGGGGGCGAGGCTACACCTTC; CDR3: CASGPLGGRGYTF
J: TRBJ2-7; D: TRBD1; size: -; V: TRBV28; DNA: TGTGCCAGCAGCACCCGACAGGGGGCGATCTCCTACGAGCAGTACTTC; CDR3: CASSTRQGAISYEQYF
J: TRBJ2-5; D: -; size: few; V: TRBV14; DNA: TGTGCCAGCAGTCAAGCTGCGGGATACGAGACCCAGTACTTC; CDR3: CASSQAAGYETQYF
J: TRBJ2-3; D: -; size: -; V: TRBV7-6; DNA: TGTGCCAGCAGCCCTATCACCGCAACAGGGATAGATACGCAGTATTTT; CDR3: CASSPITATGIDTQYF
J: TRBJ2-5; D: TRBD1; size: -; V: TRBV7-2; DNA: TGTGCCAGCAGCTTTCCGGGACAGCCTGAGACCCAGTACTTC; CDR3: CASSFPGQPETQYF
J: TRBJ1-2; D: -; size: few; V: TRBV6-5; DNA: TGTGCCAGCAGTTCGACGGCGAATGGCTACACCTTC; CDR3: CASSSTANGYTF
J: TRBJ2-5; D: -; size: -; V: TRBV7-7; DNA: TGTGCTAGCAGCTTACTAGGCGGGGTTCAAGAGACCCAGTACTTC; CDR3: CASSLLGGVQETQYF
J: TRBJ1-1; D: TRBD1; size: -; V: TRBV10-3; DNA: TGCGCCACGGAAACCGGGACAGGGGGCGCGGGATCTTTCTTT; CDR3: CATETGTGGAGSFF
J: TRBJ2-1; D: -; size: -; V: TRBV6-2/TRBV6-3; DNA: TGTGCCAGCAGTATTAGCTGCACCTACAATGAGCAGTTCTTC; CDR3: CASSISCTYNEQFF
J: TRBJ2-3; D: TRBD1; size: few; V: TRBV20-1; DNA: TGCAGTGCTAGAGACCCAGGGGGCGAGGGGGATACGCAGTATTTT; CDR3: CSARDPGGEGDTQYF
J: TRBJ2-4; D: TRBD2; size: -; V: TRBV11-3; DNA: TGTGCCAGCAGCTCAGCGGGGGTTCAAAACATTCAGTACTTC; CDR3: CASSSAGVQNIQYF
J: TRBJ2-7; D: -; size: -; V: TRBV21-1; DNA: TGTGCCAGCAGCAAAGAGTGGGACTGGAGCTCCTACGAGCAGTACTTC; CDR3: CASSKEWDWSSYEQYF
J: TRBJ2-1; D: -; size: few; V: TRBV20-1; DNA: TGCAGTGCTCTGAGGTTGGATGAGCAGTTCTTC; CDR3: CSALRLDEQFF
J: TRBJ2-1; D: -; size: few; V: TRBV11-2; DNA: TGTGCCAGCAGCTTAGCCGGTCGGCAGGGGCCCTACAATGAGCAGTTCTTC; CDR3: CASSLAGRQGPYNEQFF
J: TRBJ2-3; D: TRBD2; size: few; V: TRBV28; DNA: TGTGCCAGCAGCCCAGCGGGGCAGGCAACAGATACGCAGTATTTT; CDR3: CASSPAGQATDTQYF
J: TRBJ2-3; D: TRBD2; size: -; V: TRBV20-1; DNA: TGCAGTGCGCCCCGGACTAGCGGAACAGATACGCAGTATTTT; CDR3: CSAPRTSGTDTQYF
J: TRBJ2-1; D: TRBD2; size: few; V: TRBV28; DNA: TGTGCCAGCAGTTTCGGACTAGCGGGGGTTGAGCAGTTCTTC; CDR3: CASSFGLAGVEQFF